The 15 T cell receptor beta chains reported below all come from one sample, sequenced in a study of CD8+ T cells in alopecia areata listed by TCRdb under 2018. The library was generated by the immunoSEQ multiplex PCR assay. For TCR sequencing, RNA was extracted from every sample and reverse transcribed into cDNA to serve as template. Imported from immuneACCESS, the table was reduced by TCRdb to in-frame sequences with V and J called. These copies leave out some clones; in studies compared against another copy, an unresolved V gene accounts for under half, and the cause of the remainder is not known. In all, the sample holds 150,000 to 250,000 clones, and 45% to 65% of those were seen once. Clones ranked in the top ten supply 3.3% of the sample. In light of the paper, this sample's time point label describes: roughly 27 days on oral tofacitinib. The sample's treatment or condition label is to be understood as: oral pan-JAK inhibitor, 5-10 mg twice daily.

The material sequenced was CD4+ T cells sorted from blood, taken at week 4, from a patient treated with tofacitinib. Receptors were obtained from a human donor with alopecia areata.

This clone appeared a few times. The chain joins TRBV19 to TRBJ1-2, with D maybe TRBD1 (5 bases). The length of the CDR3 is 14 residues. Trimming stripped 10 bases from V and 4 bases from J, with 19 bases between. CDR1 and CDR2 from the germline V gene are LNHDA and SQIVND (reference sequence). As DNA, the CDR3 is TGTGCCACCGCACCTGGGCAGGGAGGCTATGGCTACACCTTC. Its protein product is CATAPGQGGYGYTF. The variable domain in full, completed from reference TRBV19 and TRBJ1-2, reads DGGITQSPKYLFRKEGQNVTLSCEQNLNHDAMYWYRQDPGQGLRLIYYSQIVNDFQKGDIAEGYSVSREKKESFPLTVTSAQKNPTAFYLCATAPGQGGYGYTFGSGTRLTVV.

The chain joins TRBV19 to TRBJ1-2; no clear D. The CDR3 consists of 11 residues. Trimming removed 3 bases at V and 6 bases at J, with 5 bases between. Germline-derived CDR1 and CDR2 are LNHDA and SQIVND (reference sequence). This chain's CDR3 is CASSIANGYTF. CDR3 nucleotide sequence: TGTGCCAGTAGTATCGCCAATGGCTACACCTTC.

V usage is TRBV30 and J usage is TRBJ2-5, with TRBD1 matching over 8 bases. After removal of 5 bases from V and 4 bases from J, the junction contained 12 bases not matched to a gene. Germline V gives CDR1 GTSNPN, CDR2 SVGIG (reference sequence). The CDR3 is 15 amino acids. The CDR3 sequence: CAWGGGQGRLETQYF. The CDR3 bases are TGTGCCTGGGGGGGAGGACAGGGTCGTCTAGAGACCCAGTACTTC.

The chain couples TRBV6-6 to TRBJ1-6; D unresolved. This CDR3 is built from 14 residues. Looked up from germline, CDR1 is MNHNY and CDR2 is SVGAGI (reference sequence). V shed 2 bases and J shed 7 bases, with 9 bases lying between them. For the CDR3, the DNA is TGTGCCAGCAGTTACGATCGAATGAATTCACCCCTCCACTTT. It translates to CASSYDRMNSPLHF.

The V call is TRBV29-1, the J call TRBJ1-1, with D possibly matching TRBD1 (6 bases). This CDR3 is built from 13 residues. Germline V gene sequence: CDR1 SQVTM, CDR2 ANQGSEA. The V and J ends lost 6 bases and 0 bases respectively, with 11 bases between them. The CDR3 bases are TGCAGCGTCGGGGGGGCGGTGAACACTGAAGCTTTCTTT. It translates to CSVGGAVNTEAFF.

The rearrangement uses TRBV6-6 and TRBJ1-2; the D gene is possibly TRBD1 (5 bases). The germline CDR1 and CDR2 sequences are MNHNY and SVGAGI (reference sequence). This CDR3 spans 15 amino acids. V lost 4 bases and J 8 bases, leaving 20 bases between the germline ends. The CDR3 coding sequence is TGTGCCAGCAGTTCTCAGGGTCAGGTCTTCGGAGGCTACACCTTC. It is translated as CASSSQGQVFGGYTF.

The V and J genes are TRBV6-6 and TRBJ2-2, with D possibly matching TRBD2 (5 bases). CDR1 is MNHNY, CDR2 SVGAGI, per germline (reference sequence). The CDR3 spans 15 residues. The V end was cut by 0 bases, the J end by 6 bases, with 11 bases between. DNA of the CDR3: TGTGCCAGCAGTTACTCGGACTCCCCCTCCGGGGAGCTGTTTTTT. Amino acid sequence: CASSYSDSPSGELFF.

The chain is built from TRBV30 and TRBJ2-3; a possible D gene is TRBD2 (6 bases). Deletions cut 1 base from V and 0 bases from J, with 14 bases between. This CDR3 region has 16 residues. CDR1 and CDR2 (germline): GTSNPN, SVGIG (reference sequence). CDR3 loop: CAWSGGTRASTDTQYF. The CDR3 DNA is TGTGCCTGGAGTGGTGGGACTCGCGCTAGCACAGATACGCAGTATTTT.

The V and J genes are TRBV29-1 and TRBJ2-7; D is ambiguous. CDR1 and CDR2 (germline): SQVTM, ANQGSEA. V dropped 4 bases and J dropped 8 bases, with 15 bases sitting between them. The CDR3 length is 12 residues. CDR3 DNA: TGCAGCGTTGTTGACGACTCCCCGAAGCAGTACTTC. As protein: CSVVDDSPKQYF.

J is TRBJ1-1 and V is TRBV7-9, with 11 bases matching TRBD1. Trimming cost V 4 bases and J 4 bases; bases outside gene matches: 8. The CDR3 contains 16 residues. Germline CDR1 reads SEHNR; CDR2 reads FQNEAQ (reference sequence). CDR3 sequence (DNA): TGTGCCAGCAGCTCCCCCGGGACAGGGGGGAGCACTGAAGCTTTCTTT. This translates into CASSSPGTGGSTEAFF.

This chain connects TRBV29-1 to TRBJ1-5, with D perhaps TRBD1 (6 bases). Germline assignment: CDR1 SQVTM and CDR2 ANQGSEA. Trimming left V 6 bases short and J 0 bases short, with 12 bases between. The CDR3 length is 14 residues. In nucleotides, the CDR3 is TGCAGCGTGGCGACAGGCTATAGCAATCAGCCCCAGCATTTT. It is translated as CSVATGYSNQPQHF.

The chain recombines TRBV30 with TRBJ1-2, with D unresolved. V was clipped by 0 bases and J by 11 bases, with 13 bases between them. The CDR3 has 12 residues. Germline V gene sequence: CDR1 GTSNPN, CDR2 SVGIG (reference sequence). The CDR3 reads CAWSVQSSGYTF. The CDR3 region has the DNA TGTGCCTGGAGTGTACAATCCTCTGGGTACACCTTC.

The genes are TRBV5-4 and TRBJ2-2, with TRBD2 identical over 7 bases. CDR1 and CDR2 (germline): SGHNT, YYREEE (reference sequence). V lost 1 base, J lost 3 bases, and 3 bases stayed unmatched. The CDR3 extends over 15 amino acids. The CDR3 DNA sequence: TGTGCCAGCAGCTTGAGAAGCGGGGACACCGGGGAGCTGTTTTTT. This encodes CASSLRSGDTGELFF.

This chain's CDR3 is CASADRGGADTQYF. CDR3 sequence (DNA): TGTGCCAGTGCAGACAGGGGGGGAGCGGATACGCAGTATTTT. The chain is built from TRBV5-4 and TRBJ2-3; 9 bases align to TRBD1. Germline assignment: CDR1 SGHNT and CDR2 YYREEE (reference sequence). V was clipped by 8 bases and J by 6 bases; unmatched bases: 10. The CDR3 spans 14 residues.

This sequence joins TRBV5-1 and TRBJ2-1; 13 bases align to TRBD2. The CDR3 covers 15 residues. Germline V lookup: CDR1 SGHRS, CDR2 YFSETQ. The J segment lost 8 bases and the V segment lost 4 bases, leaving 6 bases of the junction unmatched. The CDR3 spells CASSAGTSGAHEQFF. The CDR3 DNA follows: TGCGCCAGCAGCGCGGGGACTAGCGGGGCCCATGAGCAGTTCTTC.